One sample yielded the 30 T cell receptor beta chains listed below, sequenced in a study of T cell responses to AZD1222 COVID-19 vaccine. Measured with immunoSEQ multiplex PCR; TCRdb has only the in-frame clones, and not every one. The sample consists of 90,000 or so clones, 65% to 90% of them appearing once. The material sequenced was peripheral blood, taken on day 0 of AZD1222 vaccination. The source of these receptors is an adult in good health.

This rearrangement joins TRBV29-1 to TRBJ2-7; D is perhaps TRBD2 (5 bases). The CDR3 has 12 amino acids. V lost 2 bases to trimming and J lost 3 bases, with 8 bases between them. CDR1 is SQVTM, CDR2 ANQGSEA, per germline. CDR3 in amino acids: CSVERGNYEQYF. CDR3 coding DNA: TGCAGCGTTGAACGGGGAAACTACGAGCAGTACTTC.

The chain couples TRBV15 to TRBJ2-5, with D maybe TRBD2 (5 bases). The CDR3 totals 15 residues. Germline lookup yields CDR1 LNHNV and CDR2 YYDKDF (reference sequence). V gave up 5 bases and J gave up 0 bases, with 13 bases separating them. Here the CDR3 DNA reads TGTGCCACCAGCCGCGGTCTGAGGGACCAAGAGACCCAGTACTTC. It specifies CATSRGLRDQETQYF.

The chain has TRBV28 and TRBJ1-2, with D possibly being TRBD1 (6 bases). Between the trimmed V and J ends, which lost 3 bases and 8 bases, there was a span of 31 bases. The CDR3 loop spans 19 amino acids. Per germline, CDR1 MDHEN and CDR2 SYDVKM. The chain's CDR3 is CASSFPFVSTGGGMEGYTF. The CDR3 DNA is TGTGCCAGCAGTTTTCCCTTCGTCTCGACAGGAGGCGGTATGGAGGGCTACACCTTC.

The chain joins TRBV7-2 to TRBJ1-2, with D possibly being TRBD1 (6 bases). With 5 bases removed from V and 2 bases from J, the gap between germline ends came to 12 bases. This CDR3 region has 14 residues. Germline V gene sequence: CDR1 SGHTA, CDR2 FQGNSA. CDR3 residues: CASSDHRGNYGYTF. CDR3 nucleotide sequence: TGTGCCAGCAGCGACCATAGGGGGAACTATGGCTACACCTTC.

The V and J genes are TRBV6-5 and TRBJ1-2; D call uncertain. V lost 7 bases, J lost 5 bases, and 17 bases lay in between. CDR3 length equals 14 residues. In germline, CDR1 is MNHEY, CDR2 SVGAGI. CDR3 region: CASTSVQTSYGYTF. As DNA, the CDR3 is TGTGCCAGCACTTCGGTACAGACATCTTATGGCTACACCTTC.

The chain employs TRBV3-1 (or the pseudogene TRBV3-2) and TRBJ2-7; the D gene is possibly TRBD1 (5 bases). CDR1 is LGHDT, CDR2 YNNKEL, per germline (reference sequence). The ends were cut back, 4 bases at V and 7 bases at J, with 17 bases in the middle. The CDR3 is 14 residues long. CDR3 in amino acids: CASSLTGTPWEQYF. CDR3 DNA: TGTGCCAGCAGCCTAACAGGCACCCCTTGGGAGCAGTACTTC.

The chain recombines TRBV7-2 with TRBJ2-2, with D possibly TRBD2 on 5 matching bases. Germline V gives CDR1 SGHTA, CDR2 FQGNSA. V gave up 2 bases and J gave up 3 bases, with 10 bases separating them. CDR3 length: 15 amino acids. The CDR3 DNA sequence: TGTGCCAGCAGCTTAAGCGGATCCTACACCGGGGAGCTGTTTTTT. It is translated as CASSLSGSYTGELFF.

V is TRBV9 and J is TRBJ2-1; 10 bases map to TRBD1. The ends lost 0 bases at V and 6 bases at J; junction bases unmatched: 3. Germline lookup yields CDR1 SGDLS and CDR2 YYNGEE. The CDR3 loop spans 15 amino acids. Here the CDR3 reads CASSVDGTGVNEQFF. The CDR3 DNA is TGTGCCAGCAGCGTAGACGGGACAGGGGTCAATGAGCAGTTCTTC.

This clone was seen a few times. The V call is TRBV3-1 (or the pseudogene TRBV3-2), the J call TRBJ2-2; D uncertain. The CDR3 consists of 12 residues. The V end was cut by 1 base, the J end by 4 bases, with 1 base between. Germline CDR1 LGHDT, CDR2 YNNKEL (reference sequence). CDR3 DNA: TGTGCCAGCAGCCAAGGCACCGGGGAGCTGTTTTTT. Amino acid sequence: CASSQGTGELFF.

The chain has TRBV5-1 and TRBJ1-3, with TRBD1 as a possible D gene (5 bases). The ends were cut back, 4 bases at V and 4 bases at J, with 12 bases in the middle. Looked up from germline, CDR1 is SGHRS and CDR2 is YFSETQ. The CDR3 totals 14 residues. CDR3 sequence: CASSTGRVGNTIYF. The CDR3 DNA reads as TGCGCCAGCAGCACAGGAAGAGTAGGAAACACCATATATTTT.

The rearrangement joins TRBV6-2 or TRBV6-3 to TRBJ2-1, with D possibly TRBD2 on 6 matching bases. V lost 2 bases to trimming and J lost 15 bases, with 14 bases between them. The CDR3 consists of 12 residues. Germline V gene sequence: CDR1 MNHEY, CDR2 SVGEGT. CDR3 residues: CASSYGVGGWFF. The CDR3 DNA follows: TGTGCCAGCAGTTACGGGGTCGGAGGGTGGTTCTTC.

V is TRBV6-6 and J is TRBJ1-5; TRBD1 might be the D (5 bases). Trimming pared 7 bases from V and 5 bases from J, leaving 12 bases between. In germline, CDR1 is MNHNY, CDR2 SVGAGI (reference sequence). CDR3 size: 13 residues. The CDR3 is CASIWGEDQPQHF. The CDR3 coding sequence is TGTGCCAGCATATGGGGGGAAGATCAGCCCCAGCATTTT.

The V call is TRBV19, the J call TRBJ2-3; 8 bases fit TRBD2. This CDR3 contains 16 residues. V shed 1 base, J shed 2 bases, and the junction held 5 bases outside the gene matches. Germline lookup yields CDR1 LNHDA and CDR2 SQIVND (reference sequence). The CDR3 DNA reads TGTGCCAGTAGTATAGGGTCGGGAGGGCCCACAGATACGCAGTATTTT. Translation gives CASSIGSGGPTDTQYF.

This chain links TRBV28 with TRBJ1-1, with 8 nucleotides matching TRBD1. CDR1 is MDHEN and CDR2 is SYDVKM in the germline V gene. V lost 3 bases and J lost 6; bases outside the gene matches: 9. This CDR3 has 15 amino acids. CDR3 sequence (DNA): TGTGCCAGCAGTTTCGGGGGACAGGCGGGGGCTGAAGCTTTCTTT. This gives the protein CASSFGGQAGAEAFF.

The chain has TRBV6-6 and TRBJ2-7, with D possibly being TRBD2 (5 bases). This CDR3 spans 15 amino acids. Germline CDR1 is MNHNY and CDR2 is SVGAGI (reference sequence). Trimming removed 6 bases at V and 2 bases at J, with 17 bases between. Here the CDR3 reads CASSQGGVPTYEQYF. Written as DNA, the CDR3 is TGTGCCAGCAGCCAAGGAGGCGTCCCTACCTACGAGCAGTACTTC.

J is TRBJ2-1 and V is TRBV27; D tentatively fits TRBD1 or TRBD2 (5 bases each). In germline, CDR1 is MNHEY, CDR2 SMNVEV (reference sequence). This CDR3 is built from 15 residues. The V gene lost 4 bases and the J gene lost 10 bases, with 20 bases spanning the gap. The CDR3, as DNA: TGTGCCAGCAGTTCTACCGGGACCCTCAAAGTAGAGCAGTTCTTC. Its protein product is CASSSTGTLKVEQFF.

The chain uses TRBV27 and TRBJ1-2, with D maybe TRBD1 (6 bases). The germline gives CDR1 MNHEY, CDR2 SMNVEV (reference sequence). Trimming left V 5 bases short and J 2 bases short, with 15 bases between. The CDR3 is made up of 15 amino acids. Here the CDR3 reads CASSVLGGPNYGYTF. The CDR3 bases are TGTGCCAGCAGTGTTCTGGGGGGCCCCAACTATGGCTACACCTTC.

This clone occurred once. The chain joins TRBV19 to TRBJ1-5, with TRBD1 as a possible D gene (6 bases). The germline V gene encodes CDR1 LNHDA and CDR2 SQIVND (reference sequence). This CDR3 has 14 residues. V dropped 7 bases and J dropped 3 bases, with 13 bases sitting between them. The CDR3 spells CASTLGQINQPQHF. The CDR3 DNA reads TGTGCCAGTACCCTAGGACAGATCAATCAGCCCCAGCATTTT. The whole variable domain, filled in from reference TRBV19 and TRBJ1-5, reads DGGITQSPKYLFRKEGQNVTLSCEQNLNHDAMYWYRQDPGQGLRLIYYSQIVNDFQKGDIAEGYSVSREKKESFPLTVTSAQKNPTAFYLCASTLGQINQPQHFGDGTRLSIL.

The V and J genes are TRBV19 and TRBJ1-5; possibly TRBD1 for D (6 bases). The V end lost 2 bases, the J end lost 5 bases, and 7 bases lay between the germline ends. This CDR3 spans 13 amino acids. Germline CDR1 is LNHDA and CDR2 is SQIVND (reference sequence). For the CDR3, the DNA is TGTGCCAGTAGTATAAGGACAGATCAGCCCCAGCATTTT. Encoded protein: CASSIRTDQPQHF. The full variable domain, rest sourced from reference TRBV19 and TRBJ1-5, is DGGITQSPKYLFRKEGQNVTLSCEQNLNHDAMYWYRQDPGQGLRLIYYSQIVNDFQKGDIAEGYSVSREKKESFPLTVTSAQKNPTAFYLCASSIRTDQPQHFGDGTRLSIL.

The rearrangement joins TRBV6-2 or TRBV6-3 to TRBJ1-1, with 8 bases identical to TRBD1. Germline V gene data show CDR1 as MNHEY and CDR2 as SVGEGT. The CDR3 length is 18 residues. Unmatched junction bases numbered 18, after V lost 4 bases and J lost 5 bases. The DNA for the CDR3 is TGTGCCAGCAGTTCCATTCCAGGATCAAGACAGGGGCGGACTGAAGCTTTCTTT. As protein: CASSSIPGSRQGRTEAFF.

CDR3 loop: CSVEEGRGREKLFF. The CDR3 coding sequence is TGCAGCGTTGAAGAGGGCAGGGGGCGAGAAAAACTGTTTTTT. The rearrangement uses TRBV29-1 and TRBJ1-4; 8 nucleotides match TRBD1. Per the germline V gene, CDR1 is SQVTM and CDR2 is ANQGSEA. The CDR3 consists of 14 residues. J gave up 8 bases and V 0 bases, and 5 bases lay outside the gene matches.

The rearrangement joins TRBV18 to TRBJ2-2; D not resolved. Germline-derived CDR1 and CDR2 are KGHSH and LQKENI. Trimming cost V 3 bases and J 3 bases, with 8 bases left between them. The CDR3 is 14 amino acids. Here the CDR3 reads CASSPSRDTGELFF. The CDR3 coding sequence is TGTGCCAGCTCACCCAGTAGGGACACCGGGGAGCTGTTTTTT.

The gene calls are TRBV6-6 and TRBJ1-1, with D perhaps matching TRBD1 (6 bases). The CDR3 has 15 amino acids. Germline CDR1 MNHNY, CDR2 SVGAGI (reference sequence). V lost 7 bases, J lost 3 bases, and 18 bases lay in between. The CDR3 region is CASTVRGAQDTEAFF. The CDR3 DNA reads as TGTGCCAGCACCGTGCGGGGGGCTCAAGACACTGAAGCTTTCTTT.

The chain uses TRBV11-3 and TRBJ2-1; maybe TRBD2 (6 bases). The ends were cut back, 0 bases at V and 9 bases at J, with 24 bases in the middle. The CDR3 covers 18 residues. CDR1 SGHNT and CDR2 YENEEA come from the germline V gene. CDR3 nucleotide sequence: TGTGCCAGCAGCTTAGATCTGGGGATGGGTGGAGGGGAGTTTGAGCAGTTCTTC. Translation gives CASSLDLGMGGGEFEQFF.

This chain uses TRBV11-2 with TRBJ1-1, with D maybe TRBD1 (6 bases). This CDR3 spans 16 amino acids. The germline CDR1 and CDR2 sequences are SGHAT and FQNNGV. Deletions cut 3 bases from V and 1 base from J, with 15 bases between. CDR3 residues: CASSFKQGLSNTEAFF. CDR3 nucleotide sequence: TGTGCCAGCAGCTTTAAACAGGGCCTTTCGAACACTGAAGCTTTCTTT.

In this sample, this clone turned up a few times. V gene TRBV11-2 combines with J gene TRBJ2-1, with 11 positions matching TRBD2. The CDR3 extends over 17 amino acids. Germline V gene sequence: CDR1 SGHAT, CDR2 FQNNGV. After removal of 1 base from V and 6 bases from J, the junction contained 8 bases not matched to a gene. The CDR3 DNA is TGTGCCAGCAGCTTAGGTCTGACTAGCGGGATAATCAATGAGCAGTTCTTC. It yields the protein CASSLGLTSGIINEQFF.

V usage is TRBV7-3 and J usage is TRBJ2-3; TRBD1 agrees at 11 bases. CDR1 and CDR2 (germline): SGHTA, FQGTGA. The J segment lost 5 bases and the V segment lost 5 bases, leaving 3 bases of the junction unmatched. CDR3 length: 14 amino acids. The CDR3 loop reads CASSQGTGGDTQYF. CDR3 bases: TGTGCCAGCAGCCAAGGGACAGGGGGAGATACGCAGTATTTT.

The chain recombines TRBV7-3 with TRBJ2-3; 10 bases align to TRBD2. This CDR3 is built from 18 residues. Unmatched junction bases numbered 8, after V lost 0 bases and J lost 2 bases. Per germline, CDR1 SGHTA and CDR2 FQGTGA. The CDR3 bases are TGTGCCAGCAGCTTAACGTTGCCTAGCGGGGGCCCCACAGATACGCAGTATTTT. Translation: CASSLTLPSGGPTDTQYF.

This chain links TRBV30 with TRBJ2-5; D gene unclear. V was shortened by 4 bases and J by 5 bases, with 17 bases between the two germline ends. This CDR3 region has 14 residues. Germline CDR1 and CDR2: GTSNPN and SVGIG (reference sequence). CDR3 amino acids: CAWKGRLIFETQYF. CDR3 DNA sequence: TGTGCCTGGAAAGGACGGCTCATATTCGAGACCCAGTACTTC. The full variable domain, with the rest looked up from reference TRBV30 and TRBJ2-5, is SQTIHQWPATLVQPVGSPLSLECTVEGTSNPNLYWYRQAAGRGLQLLFYSVGIGQISSEVPQNLSASRPQDRQFILSSKKLLLSDSGFYLCAWKGRLIFETQYFGPGTRLLVL.

This clone came up a few times. The chain has TRBV6-2 or TRBV6-3 and TRBJ1-5; D might be TRBD1 (6 bases). The CDR3 covers 16 residues. V lost 2 bases, J lost 3 bases, and 14 bases lay in between. The germline V gene has CDR1 MNHEY and CDR2 SVGEGT. This CDR3 reads CASSYRGTGYNQPQHF. In DNA, the CDR3 is TGTGCCAGCAGTTACAGGGGTACAGGGTACAATCAGCCCCAGCATTTT.